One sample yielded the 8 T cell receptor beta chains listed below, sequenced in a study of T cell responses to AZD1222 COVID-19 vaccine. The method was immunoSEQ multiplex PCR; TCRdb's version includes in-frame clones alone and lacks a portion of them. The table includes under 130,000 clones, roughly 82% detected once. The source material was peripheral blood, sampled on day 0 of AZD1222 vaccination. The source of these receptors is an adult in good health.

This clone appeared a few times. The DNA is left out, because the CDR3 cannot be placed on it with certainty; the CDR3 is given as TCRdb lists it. The chain's CDR3 is CAISDVFGEGAHF. The V call is TRBV10-3, the J call TRBJ1-6; the table assigns TRBD1, which was not confirmed against the DNA. The V gene's germline CDR1 is ENHRY and CDR2 SYGVKD. The length of the CDR3 is 13 amino acids, counting both ends.

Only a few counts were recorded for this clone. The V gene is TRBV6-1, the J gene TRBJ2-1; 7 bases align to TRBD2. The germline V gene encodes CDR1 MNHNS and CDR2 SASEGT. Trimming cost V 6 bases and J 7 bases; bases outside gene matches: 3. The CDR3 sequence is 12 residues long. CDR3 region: CASSPGGNEQFF. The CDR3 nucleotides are TGTGCCAGCAGCCCCGGGGGGAATGAGCAGTTCTTC.

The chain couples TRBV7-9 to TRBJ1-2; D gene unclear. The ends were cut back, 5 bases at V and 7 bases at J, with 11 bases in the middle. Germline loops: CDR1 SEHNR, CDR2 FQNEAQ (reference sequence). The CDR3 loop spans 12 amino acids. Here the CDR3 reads CASSLSNGGYTF. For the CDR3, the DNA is TGTGCCAGCAGCCTATCGAATGGTGGCTACACCTTC. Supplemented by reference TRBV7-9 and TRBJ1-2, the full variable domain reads DTGVSQNPRHKITKRGQNVTFRCDPISEHNRLYWYRQTLGQGPEFLTYFQNEAQLEKSRLLSDRFSAERPKGSFSTLEIQRTEQGDSAMYLCASSLSNGGYTFGSGTRLTVV.

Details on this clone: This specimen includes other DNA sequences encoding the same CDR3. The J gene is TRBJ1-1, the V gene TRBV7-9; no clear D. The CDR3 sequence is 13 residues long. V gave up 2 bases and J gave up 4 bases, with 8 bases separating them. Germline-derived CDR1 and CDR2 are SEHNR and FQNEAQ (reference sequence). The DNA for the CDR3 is TGTGCCAGCAGCTTATGGGAGGGCACTGAAGCTTTCTTT. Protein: CASSLWEGTEAFF.

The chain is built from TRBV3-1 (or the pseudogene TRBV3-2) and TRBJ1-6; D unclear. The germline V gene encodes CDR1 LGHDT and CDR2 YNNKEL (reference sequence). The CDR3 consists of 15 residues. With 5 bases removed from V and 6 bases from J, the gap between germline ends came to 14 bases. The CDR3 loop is CASSTGPSLNSPLHF. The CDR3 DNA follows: TGTGCCAGCAGCACCGGTCCCTCTCTTAATTCACCCCTCCACTTT.

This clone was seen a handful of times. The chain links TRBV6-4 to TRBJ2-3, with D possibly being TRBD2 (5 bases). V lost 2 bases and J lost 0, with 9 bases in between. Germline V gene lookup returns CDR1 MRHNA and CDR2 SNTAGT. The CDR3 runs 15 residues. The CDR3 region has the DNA TGTGCCAGCAGTGACGGGATAGCGAGCACAGATACGCAGTATTTT. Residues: CASSDGIASTDTQYF.

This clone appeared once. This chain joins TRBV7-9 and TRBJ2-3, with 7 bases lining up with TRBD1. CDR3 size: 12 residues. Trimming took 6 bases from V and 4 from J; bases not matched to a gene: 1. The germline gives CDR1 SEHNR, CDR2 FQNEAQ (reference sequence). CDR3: CASRTGPDTQYF. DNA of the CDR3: TGTGCCAGCAGGACAGGGCCAGATACGCAGTATTTT. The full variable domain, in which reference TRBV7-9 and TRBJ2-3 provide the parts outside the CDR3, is DTGVSQNPRHKITKRGQNVTFRCDPISEHNRLYWYRQTLGQGPEFLTYFQNEAQLEKSRLLSDRFSAERPKGSFSTLEIQRTEQGDSAMYLCASRTGPDTQYFGPGTRLTVL.

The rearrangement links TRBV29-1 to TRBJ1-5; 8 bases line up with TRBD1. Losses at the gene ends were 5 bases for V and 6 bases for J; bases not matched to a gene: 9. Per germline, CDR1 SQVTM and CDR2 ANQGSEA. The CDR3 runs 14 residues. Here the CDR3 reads CSVSSGQGGQPQHF. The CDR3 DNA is TGCAGCGTTAGCTCCGGACAGGGCGGTCAGCCCCAGCATTTT. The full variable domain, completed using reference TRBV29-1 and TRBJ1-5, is SAVISQKPSRDICQRGTSLTIQCQVDSQVTMMFWYRQQPGQSLTLIATANQGSEATYESGFVIDKFPISRPNLTFSTLTVSNMSPEDSSIYLCSVSSGQGGQPQHFGDGTRLSIL.